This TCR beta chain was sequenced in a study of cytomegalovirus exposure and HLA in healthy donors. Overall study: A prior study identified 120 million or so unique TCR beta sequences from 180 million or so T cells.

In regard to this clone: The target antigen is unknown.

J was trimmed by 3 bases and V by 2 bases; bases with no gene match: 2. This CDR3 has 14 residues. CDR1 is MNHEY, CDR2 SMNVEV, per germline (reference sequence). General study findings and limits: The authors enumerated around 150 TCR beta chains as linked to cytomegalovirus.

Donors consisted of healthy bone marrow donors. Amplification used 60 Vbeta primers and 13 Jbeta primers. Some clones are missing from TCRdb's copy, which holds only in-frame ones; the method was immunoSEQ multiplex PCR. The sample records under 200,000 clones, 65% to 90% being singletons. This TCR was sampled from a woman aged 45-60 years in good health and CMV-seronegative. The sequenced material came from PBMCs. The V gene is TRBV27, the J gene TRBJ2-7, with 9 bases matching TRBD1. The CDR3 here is CASSLATGGYEQYF. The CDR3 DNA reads TGTGCCAGCAGTTTAGCGACAGGGGGCTACGAGCAGTACTTC.